This T cell receptor beta chain was identified during a study of identical twins. Using its own MiXCR run on the 5' RACE reads, TCRdb lists one record per CDR3 protein. Seen here are more than 600,000 distinct CDR3 sequences, 18% observed once, and the top ten hold about an eighth. Concerning this clonotype: Its antigen is not identified.

The germline gives CDR1 SGHAT, CDR2 FQNNGV. The CDR3 totals 18 residues. Trimming shortened V by 1 base and J by 0 bases, and 16 bases separated the two germline ends. Whole-study findings and limits: The analysis was cross-sectional rather than longitudinal within donors.

A further study also used this sample, focusing on T cells expressing NK-cell markers. This second study says: Cells sorted as CD3+CD56+NKG2C+, CD3+CD56+NKG2C- and CD3+CD56-NKG2C+ T cells supplied the TCR beta repertoires.

This rearrangement joins TRBV11-2 to TRBJ1-3, with a tentative D call TRBD1 (6 bases). Sequencing was performed on PBMCs. The sequence was collected from a woman between 18 and 29 years old in good health. In DNA, the CDR3 is TGTGCCAGCAGCTTAGGGACAGACTTTGAAAACTCTGGAAACACCATATATTTT. Its protein product is CASSLGTDFENSGNTIYF.